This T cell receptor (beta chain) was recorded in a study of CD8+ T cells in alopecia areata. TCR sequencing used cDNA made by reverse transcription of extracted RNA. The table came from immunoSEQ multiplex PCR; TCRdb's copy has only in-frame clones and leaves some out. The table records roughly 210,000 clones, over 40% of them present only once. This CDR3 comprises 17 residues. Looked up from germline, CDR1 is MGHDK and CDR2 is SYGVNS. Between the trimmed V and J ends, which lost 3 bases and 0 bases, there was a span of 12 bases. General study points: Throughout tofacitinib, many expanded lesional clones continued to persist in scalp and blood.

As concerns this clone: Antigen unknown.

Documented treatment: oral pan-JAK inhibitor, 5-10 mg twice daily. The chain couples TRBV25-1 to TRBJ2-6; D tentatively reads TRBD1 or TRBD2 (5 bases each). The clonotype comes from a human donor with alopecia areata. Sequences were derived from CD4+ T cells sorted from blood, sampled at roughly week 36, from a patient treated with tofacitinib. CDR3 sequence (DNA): TGTGCCAGCAGTGACGGGACGGTCTACTCTGGGGCCAACGTCCTGACTTTC. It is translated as CASSDGTVYSGANVLTF.